Described below is a single TCR beta chain sequence and its context. The data belong to a study of control samples from healthy donors and cancer patients. Sequenced by immunoSEQ multiplex PCR; TCRdb stores in-frame clones only, minus some. The table lists roughly 86,000 clones, roughly 91% of them singletons, with 15% to 17% in the top ten. This clonotype was sampled from a man aged 30-40 years in good health. Sequencing input: blood.

CDR3 region: CASSPSLVTGETNEKLFF. The DNA of the CDR3 is TGTGCCAGCTCACCATCTCTCGTGACGGGGGAGACTAATGAAAAACTGTTTTTT. The chain joins TRBV18 to TRBJ1-4; perhaps TRBD1 as D (5 bases). The V gene's germline CDR1 is KGHSH and CDR2 LQKENI. The CDR3 loop spans 18 amino acids. The V end was cut by 2 bases, the J end by 2 bases, with 18 bases between. The full variable domain, rest sourced from reference TRBV18 and TRBJ1-4, is NAGVMQNPRHLVRRRGQEARLRCSPMKGHSHVYWYRQLPEEGLKFMVYLQKENIIDESGMPKERFSAEFPKEGPSILRIQQVVRGDSAAYFCASSPSLVTGETNEKLFFGSGTQLSVL.